One sample yielded the 28 T cell receptor beta chains listed below, sequenced in a study of blood T cell repertoires in COVID-19. The assay was immunoSEQ multiplex PCR, and TCRdb's table has in-frame clones only and misses some. The sample has roughly 170,000 clones, roughly nine tenths seen once. The sample was peripheral blood. The origin of the receptors is a man in his sixties or seventies with active or convalescent COVID-19.

This rearrangement joins TRBV11-3 to TRBJ1-2; D gene unclear. The CDR3 spans 13 residues. Germline values: CDR1 SGHNT, CDR2 YENEEA. Trimming removed 5 bases from V and 8 bases from J, with 15 bases in between. The CDR3 nucleotides read TGTGCCAGCAGCCGCGGGAACTACGGGGGCTACACCTTC. Translation gives CASSRGNYGGYTF.

The CDR3 reads CASSSGNIGNTIYF. The CDR3 DNA reads as TGTGCCAGCAGTTCCGGTAATATTGGAAACACCATATATTTT. The genes are TRBV6-5 and TRBJ1-3; D unresolved. V lost 4 bases and J lost 3, with 10 bases in between. Germline CDR1 and CDR2: MNHEY and SVGAGI. The CDR3 has 14 amino acids.

The genes are TRBV16 and TRBJ1-4, with 7 bases identical to TRBD1. The length of the CDR3 is 15 residues. Looked up from germline, CDR1 is KGHSY and CDR2 is FQNENV. V gave up 2 bases and J gave up 3 bases; unmatched junction bases: 3. CDR3 sequence reads: CASSQAGQPNEKLFF. CDR3 bases: TGTGCCAGCAGCCAAGCGGGACAGCCTAATGAAAAACTGTTTTTT.

The chain couples TRBV2 to TRBJ2-2; 13 bases fit TRBD2. CDR3 length: 16 amino acids. Trimming at V came to 3 bases and at J to 8 bases, leaving 6 bases not matched to a gene. Germline lookup yields CDR1 SNHLY and CDR2 FYNNEI. The DNA for the CDR3 is TGTGCCAGCAGTGAGGGACTAGCGGGGCCTTGGGGGGAGCTGTTTTTT. This sequence encodes CASSEGLAGPWGELFF.

This chain links TRBV28 with TRBJ2-1; 9 nucleotides line up with TRBD1. CDR1 is MDHEN, CDR2 SYDVKM, per germline. V lost 6 bases to trimming and J lost 2 bases; unmatched junction nucleotides: 5. The CDR3 covers 15 residues. The CDR3 nucleotides are TGTGCCAGCAGACCCGACAGGGGGGCCTACAATGAGCAGTTCTTC. This translates into CASRPDRGAYNEQFF.

The chain carries TRBV5-4 and TRBJ2-7; D gene uncertain. Germline-derived CDR1 and CDR2 are SGHNT and YYREEE (reference sequence). The length of the CDR3 is 15 residues. V gave up 0 bases and J gave up 5 bases, with 15 bases separating them. This CDR3 is CASSLAPASNHEQYF. The CDR3 nucleotides are TGTGCCAGCAGCTTGGCCCCAGCTAGTAACCACGAGCAGTACTTC.

The chain recombines TRBV30 with TRBJ2-4, with TRBD1 matching over 7 bases. Germline lookup yields CDR1 GTSNPN and CDR2 SVGIG (reference sequence). The V segment lost 1 base and the J segment 12 bases; nucleotides outside the gene matches: 9. The CDR3 spans 13 residues. The CDR3 nucleotides read TGTGCCTGGAGTGCCGGGACAGCGTATGCTCAGTACTTC. Translated, it gives CAWSAGTAYAQYF. The variable domain in full, completed from reference TRBV30 and TRBJ2-4, reads SQTIHQWPATLVQPVGSPLSLECTVEGTSNPNLYWYRQAAGRGLQLLFYSVGIGQISSEVPQNLSASRPQDRQFILSSKKLLLSDSGFYLCAWSAGTAYAQYFGAGTRLSVL.

This chain joins TRBV6-6 and TRBJ1-6; D perhaps matches TRBD1 (5 bases). The CDR3 length is 14 residues. V gave up 4 bases and J gave up 9 bases, with 13 bases separating them. Germline CDR1 reads MNHNY; CDR2 reads SVGAGI (reference sequence). The CDR3 nucleotides are TGTGCCAGCAGTTCCCAAGGGGCGCGTTCACCCCTCCACTTT. Translation: CASSSQGARSPLHF.

V gene TRBV30 combines with J gene TRBJ1-2; D may be TRBD1 (6 bases). CDR1 is GTSNPN, CDR2 SVGIG, per germline (reference sequence). Between the trimmed V and J ends, which lost 2 bases and 6 bases, there was a span of 10 bases. The CDR3 consists of 12 residues. Here the CDR3 reads CAWSPGDHGYTF. CDR3 DNA: TGTGCCTGGAGTCCAGGGGACCATGGCTACACCTTC. The variable domain in full, completed from reference TRBV30 and TRBJ1-2, reads SQTIHQWPATLVQPVGSPLSLECTVEGTSNPNLYWYRQAAGRGLQLLFYSVGIGQISSEVPQNLSASRPQDRQFILSSKKLLLSDSGFYLCAWSPGDHGYTFGSGTRLTVV.

This rearrangement joins TRBV7-2 to TRBJ2-5; 9 nucleotides align to TRBD2. Trimming removed 5 bases from V and 5 bases from J; junction bases left unmatched: 3. This CDR3 region has 13 residues. CDR1 is SGHTA and CDR2 is FQGNSA in the germline V gene. The CDR3 spells CASSPGTSETQYF. The CDR3 bases are TGTGCCAGCAGCCCGGGGACTAGCGAGACCCAGTACTTC.

This chain uses TRBV4-1 with TRBJ2-2; 7 bases fit TRBD2. V was pared by 6 bases and J by 10 bases, with 14 bases of the junction left unmatched. The V gene's germline CDR1 is MGHRA and CDR2 YSYEKL. The CDR3 runs to 15 residues. The CDR3 coding sequence is TGCGCCAGCAGACCGGTGGAGGGAGGGCCCTCGGAGCTGTTTTTT. This gives the protein CASRPVEGGPSELFF.

This chain joins TRBV18 and TRBJ1-5, with D unresolved. Germline V CDR1 and CDR2: KGHSH, LQKENI. This CDR3 comprises 14 residues. Trimming stripped 2 bases from V and 7 bases from J, with 12 bases between. The CDR3 bases are TGTGCCAGCTCACCAGGGCAGGCGATACAGCCCCAGCATTTT. This codes for CASSPGQAIQPQHF.

CDR3 loop: CASSQDPRGSGNQPQHF. The CDR3 coding sequence is TGCGCCAGCAGCCAAGACCCCCGGGGATCTGGCAATCAGCCCCAGCATTTT. The chain joins TRBV4-3 to TRBJ1-5; D uncertain. Trimming left V 0 bases short and J 2 bases short, with 14 bases between. The CDR3 is 17 amino acids. Germline V gene sequence: CDR1 LGHNA, CDR2 YSLEER.

This clone was counted a few times. This specimen includes other DNA sequences encoding the same CDR3. The V gene is TRBV5-4, the J gene TRBJ1-1, with D hard to call. The length of the CDR3 is 14 residues. Germline lookup yields CDR1 SGHNT and CDR2 YYREEE (reference sequence). V dropped 0 bases and J dropped 2 bases, with 8 bases sitting between them. CDR3 amino acids: CASSLEQINTEAFF. The CDR3 nucleotides are TGTGCCAGCAGCTTGGAACAGATAAACACTGAAGCTTTCTTT.

The V gene is TRBV9, the J gene TRBJ1-6; 9 bases line up with TRBD1. Trimming took 0 bases from V and 6 from J; bases not matched to a gene: 1. This CDR3 spans 15 amino acids. The germline CDR1 and CDR2 sequences are SGDLS and YYNGEE. The CDR3 protein is CASSVADRGNSPLHF. In DNA form, the CDR3 reads TGTGCCAGCAGCGTAGCGGACAGGGGTAATTCACCCCTCCACTTT.

About this clone itself: The same CDR3 also results from other DNA sequences found in this sample. V and J are TRBV6-5 and TRBJ1-2; D ambiguous. Deletions cut 4 bases from V and 5 bases from J, with 8 bases between. The germline CDR1 and CDR2 sequences are MNHEY and SVGAGI. CDR3 size: 12 residues. The DNA for the CDR3 is TGTGCCAGCAGTTCCGGGAGTTATGGCTACACCTTC. Its translation is CASSSGSYGYTF.

The CDR3 loop is CASSVGDRTSQYF. The CDR3 DNA follows: TGTGCCAGCAGCGTAGGAGATCGGACTTCCCAGTACTTC. The V gene is TRBV9, the J gene TRBJ2-5; D is possibly TRBD2 (5 bases). Trimming cost V 0 bases and J 9 bases, with 12 bases left between them. CDR1 and CDR2 (germline): SGDLS, YYNGEE. The CDR3 has 13 residues.

The V and J genes are TRBV28 and TRBJ2-1, with a weak D call TRBD1 (6 bases). The V and J ends lost 7 bases and 5 bases respectively, with 12 bases between them. Looked up from germline, CDR1 is MDHEN and CDR2 is SYDVKM. The CDR3 spans 13 residues. CDR3 protein: CASTQGWNNEQFF. CDR3 DNA: TGTGCCAGCACCCAGGGGTGGAACAATGAGCAGTTCTTC.

The J gene is TRBJ1-2, the V gene TRBV6-5; TRBD1 aligns across 7 bases. The CDR3 has 14 residues. V trimming: 2 bases; J trimming: 3 bases; junction bases outside the gene matches: 3. CDR1 and CDR2 (germline): MNHEY, SVGAGI. CDR3 in amino acids: CASSYTGDHYGYTF. DNA of the CDR3: TGTGCCAGCAGTTACACAGGGGATCACTATGGCTACACCTTC.

The chain employs TRBV9 and TRBJ2-3; tentatively, D is TRBD2 (5 bases). Trimming removed 0 bases from V and 5 bases from J, with 19 bases in between. The CDR3 is 17 amino acids. Germline V gene data show CDR1 as SGDLS and CDR2 as YYNGEE. The CDR3 coding sequence is TGTGCCAGCAGCGTAGAAGTCCGAGGAAGAGGGCAAGATACGCAGTATTTT. This translates into CASSVEVRGRGQDTQYF.

The chain links TRBV5-1 to TRBJ1-1, with TRBD1 identical over 8 bases. The CDR3 contains 14 residues. J lost 5 bases, V lost 4 bases, and 7 bases had no gene match. Germline V gene data show CDR1 as SGHRS and CDR2 as YFSETQ. The CDR3 bases are TGCGCCAGCAGCGGTTGGACAGGGAGGACTGAAGCTTTCTTT. The encoded protein is CASSGWTGRTEAFF. Filled out from reference TRBV5-1 and TRBJ1-1, the complete variable domain reads KAGVTQTPRYLIKTRGQQVTLSCSPISGHRSVSWYQQTPGQGLQFLFEYFSETQRNKGNFPGRFSGRQFSNSRSEMNVSTLELGDSALYLCASSGWTGRTEAFFGQGTRLTVV.

CDR3 amino acids: CASSQGRADTQYF. DNA for the CDR3: TGCGCCAGCAGCCAAGGCAGGGCAGATACGCAGTATTTT. The V call is TRBV4-3, the J call TRBJ2-3, with D possibly TRBD1 on 5 matching bases. The V gene lost 1 base and the J gene lost 4 bases, with 6 bases spanning the gap. The germline V gene encodes CDR1 LGHNA and CDR2 YSLEER. The CDR3 has 13 amino acids.

The V and J genes are TRBV7-9 and TRBJ1-5; possibly TRBD1 for D (5 bases). Germline assignment: CDR1 SEHNR and CDR2 FQNEAQ (reference sequence). This CDR3 spans 15 amino acids. V shed 1 base and J shed 4 bases, with 11 bases lying between them. This chain's CDR3 is CASSLEGVRNQPQHF. In DNA form, the CDR3 reads TGTGCCAGCAGCTTAGAAGGGGTCAGAAATCAGCCCCAGCATTTT. Full variable domain (remainder filled in from reference TRBV7-9 and TRBJ1-5): DTGVSQNPRHKITKRGQNVTFRCDPISEHNRLYWYRQTLGQGPEFLTYFQNEAQLEKSRLLSDRFSAERPKGSFSTLEIQRTEQGDSAMYLCASSLEGVRNQPQHFGDGTRLSIL.

The V gene is TRBV28, the J gene TRBJ1-1; 7 positions agree with TRBD1. The CDR3 runs to 13 residues. V lost 6 bases and J lost 6; bases outside the gene matches: 7. The germline CDR1 and CDR2 sequences are MDHEN and SYDVKM. This CDR3 is CASRSTGISEAFF. The CDR3 bases are TGTGCCAGCAGATCGACAGGGATCTCTGAAGCTTTCTTT. Variable domain in full (rest from reference TRBV28 and TRBJ1-1): DVKVTQSSRYLVKRTGEKVFLECVQDMDHENMFWYRQDPGLGLRLIYFSYDVKMKEKGDIPEGYSVSREKKERFSLILESASTNQTSMYLCASRSTGISEAFFGQGTRLTVV.

The chain uses TRBV2 and TRBJ1-2; the D gene is possibly TRBD1 (5 bases). V was shortened by 6 bases and J by 4 bases, with 18 bases between the two germline ends. The CDR3 has 15 residues. The germline V gene has CDR1 SNHLY and CDR2 FYNNEI. The CDR3 DNA is TGTGCCAGCAGCCGTGGGGCGATCCACCCCTATGGCTACACCTTC. Translation gives CASSRGAIHPYGYTF. Filled out from reference TRBV2 and TRBJ1-2, the complete variable domain reads EPEVTQTPSHQVTQMGQEVILRCVPISNHLYFYWYRQILGQKVEFLVSFYNNEISEKSEIFDDQFSVERPDGSNFTLKIRSTKLEDSAMYFCASSRGAIHPYGYTFGSGTRLTVV.

V usage is TRBV11-2 and J usage is TRBJ2-1; no reliable D call. In germline, CDR1 is SGHAT, CDR2 FQNNGV. Trimming pared 4 bases from V and 2 bases from J, leaving 9 bases between. The CDR3 covers 14 residues. Here the CDR3 reads CASSYGRAYNEQFF. CDR3 nucleotide sequence: TGTGCCAGCAGCTATGGTCGGGCCTACAATGAGCAGTTCTTC.

The chain has TRBV5-1 and TRBJ2-7, with D perhaps matching TRBD1 (5 bases). The ends were cut back, 0 bases at V and 6 bases at J, with 13 bases in the middle. The CDR3 has 14 residues. CDR1 SGHRS and CDR2 YFSETQ come from the germline V gene. In nucleotides, the CDR3 is TGCGCCAGCAGCTTGGTGCAGGGTTTCGGCGAGCAGTACTTC. Translated, it gives CASSLVQGFGEQYF.

V gene TRBV18 combines with J gene TRBJ1-4; D unclear. The CDR3 runs 13 residues. Between the trimmed V and J ends, which lost 3 bases and 6 bases, there was a span of 8 bases. Germline-derived CDR1 and CDR2 are KGHSH and LQKENI. The chain's CDR3 is CASSPAPDEKLFF. In nucleotides, the CDR3 is TGTGCCAGCTCACCTGCTCCGGATGAAAAACTGTTTTTT.